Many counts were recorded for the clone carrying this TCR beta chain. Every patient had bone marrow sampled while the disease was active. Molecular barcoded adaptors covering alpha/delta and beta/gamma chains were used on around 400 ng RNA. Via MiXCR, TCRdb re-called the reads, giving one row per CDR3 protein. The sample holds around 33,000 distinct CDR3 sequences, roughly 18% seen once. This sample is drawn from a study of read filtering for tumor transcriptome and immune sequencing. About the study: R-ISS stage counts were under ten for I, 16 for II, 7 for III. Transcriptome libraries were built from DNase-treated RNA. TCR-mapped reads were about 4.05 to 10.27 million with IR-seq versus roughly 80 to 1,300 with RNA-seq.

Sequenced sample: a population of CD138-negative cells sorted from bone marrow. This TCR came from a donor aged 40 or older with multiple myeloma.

CDR3: CSATAGTETQYF. The DNA of the CDR3 is TGCAGTGCAACCGCCGGGACAGAGACCCAGTACTTC. The rearrangement links TRBV20-1 to TRBJ2-5, with D perhaps given as TRBD1 or TRBD2 (5 bases each). The CDR3 length is 12 residues. With 6 bases removed from V and 4 bases from J, the gap between germline ends came to 12 bases. Germline V gene sequence: CDR1 DFQATT, CDR2 SNEGSKA (reference sequence).